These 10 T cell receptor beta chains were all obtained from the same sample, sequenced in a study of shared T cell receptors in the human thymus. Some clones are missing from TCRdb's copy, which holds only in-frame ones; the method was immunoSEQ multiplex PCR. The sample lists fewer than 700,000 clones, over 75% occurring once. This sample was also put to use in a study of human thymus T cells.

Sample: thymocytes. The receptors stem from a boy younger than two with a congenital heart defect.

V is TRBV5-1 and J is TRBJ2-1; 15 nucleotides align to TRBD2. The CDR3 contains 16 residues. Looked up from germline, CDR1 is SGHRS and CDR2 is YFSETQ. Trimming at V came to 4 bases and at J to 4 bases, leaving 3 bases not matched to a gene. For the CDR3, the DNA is TGCGCCAGCAGCCGGACTAGCGGGAGGGAATACAATGAGCAGTTCTTC. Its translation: CASSRTSGREYNEQFF.

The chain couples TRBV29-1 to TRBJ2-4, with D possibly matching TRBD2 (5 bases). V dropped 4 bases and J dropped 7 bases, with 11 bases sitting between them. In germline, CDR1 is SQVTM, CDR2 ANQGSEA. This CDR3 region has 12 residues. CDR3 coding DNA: TGCAGCGTTGTAAGTCGAGGGAACATTCAGTACTTC. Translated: CSVVSRGNIQYF.

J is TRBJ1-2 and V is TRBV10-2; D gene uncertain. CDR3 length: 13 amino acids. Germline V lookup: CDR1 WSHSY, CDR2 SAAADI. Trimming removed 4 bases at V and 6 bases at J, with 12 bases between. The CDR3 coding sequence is TGCGCCAGCAGTGGACGGGGAGAGGATGGCTACACCTTC. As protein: CASSGRGEDGYTF.

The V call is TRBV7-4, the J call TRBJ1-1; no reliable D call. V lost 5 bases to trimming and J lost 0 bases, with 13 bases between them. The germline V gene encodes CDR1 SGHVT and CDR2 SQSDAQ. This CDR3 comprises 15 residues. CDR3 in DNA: TGTGCCAGCAGCCCCGTTCTGACTTTGAACACTGAAGCTTTCTTT. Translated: CASSPVLTLNTEAFF.

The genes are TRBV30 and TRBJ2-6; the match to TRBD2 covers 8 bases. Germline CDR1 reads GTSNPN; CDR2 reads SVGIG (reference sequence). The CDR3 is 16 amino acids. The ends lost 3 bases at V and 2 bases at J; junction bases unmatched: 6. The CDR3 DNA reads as TGTGCCTGGAGGTGGGCCGGGGGGGCTGGGGCCAACGTCCTGACTTTC. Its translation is CAWRWAGGAGANVLTF.

Here the CDR3 DNA reads TGTGCCAGCAGCGTCCGGACTAGCGGACCCGATGAGCAGTTCTTC. It translates to CASSVRTSGPDEQFF. V is TRBV7-3 and J is TRBJ2-1, with 10 bases fitting TRBD2. The CDR3 consists of 15 residues. Trimming removed 5 bases from V and 8 bases from J; junction bases left unmatched: 9. CDR1 and CDR2 (germline): SGHTA, FQGTGA.

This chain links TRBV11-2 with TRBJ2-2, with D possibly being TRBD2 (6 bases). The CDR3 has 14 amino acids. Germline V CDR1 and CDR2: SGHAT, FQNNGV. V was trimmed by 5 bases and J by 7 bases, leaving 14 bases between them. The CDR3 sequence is CASSHAREDGELFF. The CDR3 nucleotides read TGTGCCAGCAGCCACGCCAGGGAGGACGGGGAGCTGTTTTTT. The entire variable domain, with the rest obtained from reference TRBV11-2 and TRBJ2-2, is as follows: EAGVAQSPRYKIIEKRQSVAFWCNPISGHATLYWYQQILGQGPKLLIQFQNNGVVDDSQLPKDRFSAERLKGVDSTLKIQPAKLEDSAVYLCASSHAREDGELFFGEGSRLTVL.

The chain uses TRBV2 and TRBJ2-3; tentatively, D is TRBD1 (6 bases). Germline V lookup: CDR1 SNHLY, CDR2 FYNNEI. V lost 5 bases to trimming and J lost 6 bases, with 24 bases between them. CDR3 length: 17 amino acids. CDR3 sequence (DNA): TGTGCCAGCAGTCCCTCACCCAGGGGCTCTAAGATGGATACGCAGTATTTT. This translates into CASSPSPRGSKMDTQYF.

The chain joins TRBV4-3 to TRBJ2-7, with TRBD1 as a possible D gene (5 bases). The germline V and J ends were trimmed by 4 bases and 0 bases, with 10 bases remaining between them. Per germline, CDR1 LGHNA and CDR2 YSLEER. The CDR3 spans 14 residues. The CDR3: CASSRDRDSYEQYF. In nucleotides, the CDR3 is TGCGCCAGCAGCCGCGACAGAGACTCCTACGAGCAGTACTTC.

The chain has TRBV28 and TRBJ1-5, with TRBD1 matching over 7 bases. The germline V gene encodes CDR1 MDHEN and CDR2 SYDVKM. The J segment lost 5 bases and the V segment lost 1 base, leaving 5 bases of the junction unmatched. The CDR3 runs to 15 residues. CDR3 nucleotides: TGTGCCAGCAGTTTATTAAACAGGGGCGATCAGCCCCAGCATTTT. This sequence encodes CASSLLNRGDQPQHF.